The 31 T cell receptor beta chains listed next were all sequenced from one sample in a study of shared clonotypes between healthy human individuals. Repertoires were generated with immunoSEQ multiplex PCR, while TCRdb's copy carries only in-frame clones and drops some. The repertoire holds about a million clones, with approximately 75% as singletons. Sequenced sample: memory CD4+ T cells from PBMCs. Stated subset: CD45RA-negative fraction. The receptors here all came from a young man in good health. Some clones in this sample may be carry-over from other donors' samples.

The chain uses TRBV4-1 and TRBJ2-1; 8 bases match TRBD2. The CDR3 runs to 15 residues. V lost 3 bases, J lost 7 bases, and 8 bases stayed unmatched. Germline values: CDR1 MGHRA, CDR2 YSYEKL. CDR3 bases: TGCGCCAGCAGCCACGACGGACTAGCTATGAATGAGCAGTTCTTC. Protein sequence: CASSHDGLAMNEQFF.

In its sample, this clone was seen a few times. V usage is TRBV4-3 and J usage is TRBJ2-7; maybe TRBD1 (5 bases). Trimming removed 2 bases from V and 3 bases from J, with 11 bases in between. Germline CDR1 and CDR2: LGHNA and YSLEER. The CDR3 consists of 14 residues. For the CDR3, the DNA is TGCGCCAGCAGCCAAAGAGGACACTTCTACGAGCAGTACTTC. Translating gives CASSQRGHFYEQYF.

Only a few counts were recorded for this clone. The chain uses TRBV6-6 and TRBJ2-4; D unresolved. The V gene's germline CDR1 is MNHNY and CDR2 SVGAGI (reference sequence). This CDR3 region has 11 residues. Trimming removed 5 bases from V and 11 bases from J, with 10 bases in between. The CDR3: CASSGMAVQYF. Written as DNA, the CDR3 is TGTGCCAGCAGTGGTATGGCCGTTCAGTACTTC.

The chain is built from TRBV7-3 and TRBJ2-2; no firm D call. Germline V gene lookup returns CDR1 SGHTA and CDR2 FQGTGA. This CDR3 contains 15 residues. The V gene lost 2 bases and the J gene lost 5 bases, with 12 bases spanning the gap. This chain's CDR3 is CASSLFSGGTGELFF. CDR3 nucleotides: TGTGCCAGCAGCTTATTTAGTGGTGGAACCGGGGAGCTGTTTTTT.

V usage is TRBV5-1 and J usage is TRBJ2-3; D gene uncertain. This CDR3 spans 15 amino acids. Germline V gene lookup returns CDR1 SGHRS and CDR2 YFSETQ. The V end was cut by 0 bases, the J end by 1 base, with 9 bases between. CDR3 DNA sequence: TGCGCCAGCAGCTTGGAGGTCGCGGGCACAGATACGCAGTATTTT. Protein: CASSLEVAGTDTQYF. The full variable domain, completed using reference TRBV5-1 and TRBJ2-3, is KAGVTQTPRYLIKTRGQQVTLSCSPISGHRSVSWYQQTPGQGLQFLFEYFSETQRNKGNFPGRFSGRQFSNSRSEMNVSTLELGDSALYLCASSLEVAGTDTQYFGPGTRLTVL.

The chain joins TRBV29-1 to TRBJ2-7; 14 bases align to TRBD2. CDR3 length equals 14 residues. V lost 6 bases to trimming and J lost 4 bases; unmatched junction nucleotides: 5. CDR1 SQVTM and CDR2 ANQGSEA come from the germline V gene. The CDR3 DNA is TGCAGCGTCCTCGGACTAGCGGGAGGTTACGAGCAGTACTTC. Its translation: CSVLGLAGGYEQYF.

The V and J genes are TRBV2 and TRBJ2-7, with TRBD1 identical over 9 bases. The CDR3 is 13 amino acids. Trimming at V came to 4 bases and at J to 6 bases, leaving 4 bases not matched to a gene. CDR1 is SNHLY and CDR2 is FYNNEI in the germline V gene. The CDR3 here is CASSGTGAPEQYF. The DNA of the CDR3 is TGTGCCAGCAGTGGGACAGGGGCGCCCGAGCAGTACTTC.

This chain joins TRBV7-9 and TRBJ2-7, with D perhaps TRBD2 (6 bases). V was cut by 8 bases and J by 6 bases, with 17 bases left in between. This CDR3 contains 13 residues. CDR1 and CDR2 (germline): SEHNR, FQNEAQ (reference sequence). The CDR3 nucleotides read TGTGCCAGCTCGGGGCGGGATCCCTTCGAGCAGTACTTC. Protein product: CASSGRDPFEQYF.

As DNA, the CDR3 is TGCGCCAGCAGGGACAGGGGGACCTATGGCTACACCTTC. Translation gives CASRDRGTYGYTF. The chain has TRBV10-1 and TRBJ1-2; 10 positions agree with TRBD1. V gave up 6 bases and J gave up 4 bases; unmatched junction bases: 2. Per the germline V gene, CDR1 is WNHNN and CDR2 is SYGVQD (reference sequence). This CDR3 has 13 residues.

The rearrangement uses TRBV7-3 and TRBJ2-2; D not certain. The germline gives CDR1 SGHTA, CDR2 FQGTGA. The CDR3 covers 13 residues. V gave up 0 bases and J gave up 6 bases, with 5 bases separating them. The CDR3 DNA follows: TGTGCCAGCAGCTTAACGTTCCCCGGGGAGCTGTTTTTT. This gives the protein CASSLTFPGELFF.

The chain's CDR3 is CASSQMASGRATQYF. As DNA, the CDR3 is TGCGCCAGCAGCCAAATGGCTAGCGGGAGGGCTACGCAGTATTTT. The J gene is TRBJ2-3, the V gene TRBV4-1; 12 positions match TRBD2. The CDR3 runs to 15 residues. Germline CDR1 and CDR2: MGHRA and YSYEKL. After removal of 2 bases from V and 8 bases from J, the junction contained 5 bases not matched to a gene.

The chain employs TRBV28 and TRBJ1-1; 8 nucleotides line up with TRBD1. Looked up from germline, CDR1 is MDHEN and CDR2 is SYDVKM. This CDR3 spans 14 amino acids. Trimming cost V 6 bases and J 5 bases; bases outside gene matches: 8. In DNA, the CDR3 is TGTGCCAGCAGCCTGGGACAGGAGGGGACTGAAGCTTTCTTT. It encodes CASSLGQEGTEAFF.

The count of this clone is one. This chain connects TRBV7-3 to TRBJ1-2; TRBD1 is a possible D gene (6 bases). CDR3 size: 16 residues. The germline CDR1 and CDR2 sequences are SGHTA and FQGTGA. The V and J ends lost 0 bases and 4 bases respectively, with 15 bases between them. CDR3 sequence (DNA): TGTGCCAGCAGCTTAACGGGGGCAGGGACTCGCTATGGCTACACCTTC. This codes for CASSLTGAGTRYGYTF.

The table lists this clone with many counts. The chain is built from TRBV9 and TRBJ1-3, with TRBD1 identical over 9 bases. Germline assignment: CDR1 SGDLS and CDR2 YYNGEE. The V gene end was trimmed by 3 bases and the J gene end by 2 bases; junction bases not matched to a gene: 9. CDR3 size: 17 residues. CDR3 DNA sequence: TGTGCCAGCAGCGCGACCACGACAGGGGGAACTGGAAACACCATATATTTT. Its translation is CASSATTTGGTGNTIYF.

The rearrangement links TRBV20-1 to TRBJ1-4, with D unresolved. Germline CDR1 reads DFQATT; CDR2 reads SNEGSKA (reference sequence). The CDR3 covers 11 residues. The CDR3, as DNA: TGCAGCTCAGATTCGAGAGGGAGACTGTTTTTT. It yields the protein CSSDSRGRLFF.

The chain uses TRBV7-9 and TRBJ2-3; D remains unclear. V was pared by 5 bases and J by 1 base, with 10 bases between. Germline V gene sequence: CDR1 SEHNR, CDR2 FQNEAQ (reference sequence). The CDR3 loop spans 14 amino acids. This CDR3 is CASSMPLGTDTQYF. CDR3 sequence (DNA): TGTGCCAGCAGCATGCCCCTCGGCACAGATACGCAGTATTTT.

This sequence joins TRBV29-1 and TRBJ2-7, with 7 bases identical to TRBD1. CDR1 SQVTM and CDR2 ANQGSEA come from the germline V gene. Trimming removed 6 bases from V and 4 bases from J; junction bases left unmatched: 6. This CDR3 contains 12 residues. In DNA, the CDR3 is TGCAGCGTCATCCTACAGGGGTACGAGCAGTACTTC. Protein sequence: CSVILQGYEQYF.

This clone was counted a single time. The chain carries TRBV27 and TRBJ2-5; tentatively, D is TRBD1 or TRBD2 (5 bases each). Per germline, CDR1 MNHEY and CDR2 SMNVEV (reference sequence). V gave up 6 bases and J gave up 4 bases, with 15 bases separating them. CDR3 size: 14 residues. The CDR3 reads CASSPGWGPETQYF. DNA for the CDR3: TGTGCCAGCAGCCCGGGATGGGGCCCAGAGACCCAGTACTTC.

Only a few counts were recorded for this clone. This rearrangement joins TRBV6-5 to TRBJ2-1, with 7 bases fitting TRBD1. Germline V gene data show CDR1 as MNHEY and CDR2 as SVGAGI. CDR3 length: 15 residues. V was pared by 2 bases and J by 8 bases, with 9 bases of the junction left unmatched. The chain's CDR3 is CASSYKGAVYDEQFF. The CDR3, as DNA: TGTGCCAGCAGTTACAAGGGGGCGGTTTACGATGAGCAGTTCTTC.

This clone was observed once. Additional DNA sequences in this sample encode the identical CDR3. The chain carries TRBV4-2 and TRBJ2-1; D might be TRBD2 (6 bases). This CDR3 has 16 amino acids. The V end was cut by 0 bases, the J end by 2 bases, with 11 bases between. Germline V lookup: CDR1 LGHNA, CDR2 YNFKEQ. The CDR3 sequence: CASSQEPLAPYNEQFF. The CDR3 bases are TGTGCCAGCAGCCAAGAGCCCCTAGCGCCCTACAATGAGCAGTTCTTC.

The chain is built from TRBV7-8 and TRBJ2-5; TRBD2 matches at 7 bases. CDR3 length equals 14 residues. The V segment lost 6 bases and the J segment 3 bases; nucleotides outside the gene matches: 7. Germline V gives CDR1 SGHVS, CDR2 FQNEAQ. CDR3 nucleotide sequence: TGTGCCAGCAGTCCACCGGCGGGAGAAGAGACCCAGTACTTC. Amino acid sequence: CASSPPAGEETQYF.

This rearrangement joins TRBV6-6 to TRBJ2-5; D gene unclear. The CDR3 totals 14 residues. CDR1 and CDR2 from the germline V gene are MNHNY and SVGAGI (reference sequence). The V gene lost 2 bases and the J gene lost 3 bases, with 10 bases spanning the gap. The CDR3 here is CASSYGSAEETQYF. CDR3 coding DNA: TGTGCCAGCAGTTACGGGTCGGCGGAAGAGACCCAGTACTTC.

About this clone itself: This may be a read error: a much more frequent sequence differs by one nucleotide. This specimen includes other DNA sequences encoding the same CDR3. The J gene is TRBJ2-5, the V gene TRBV5-1, with D maybe TRBD1 (5 bases). In germline, CDR1 is SGHRS, CDR2 YFSETQ. This CDR3 is 15 amino acids long. The V end lost 7 bases, the J end lost 1 base, and 17 bases lay between the germline ends. CDR3 DNA sequence: TGCGCCAGCGACAGAGGACGGAACCGCCAAGAGACCCAGTACTTC. Its translation: CASDRGRNRQETQYF.

This clone was observed a single time. This chain links TRBV28 with TRBJ2-7, with D tentatively TRBD2 (6 bases). The V gene's germline CDR1 is MDHEN and CDR2 SYDVKM. Trimming removed 4 bases from V and 3 bases from J, with 16 bases in between. This CDR3 has 15 amino acids. Written as DNA, the CDR3 is TGTGCCAGCAGTTGGGCGGGGACGAACGTCTACGAGCAGTACTTC. It encodes CASSWAGTNVYEQYF.

This clone was counted only a few times. The V and J genes are TRBV30 and TRBJ1-1, with D possibly matching TRBD1 (5 bases). Germline V CDR1 and CDR2: GTSNPN, SVGIG (reference sequence). CDR3 length: 13 residues. The V end lost 0 bases, the J end lost 6 bases, and 11 bases lay between the germline ends. CDR3 sequence reads: CAWSVLGEAEAFF. The CDR3 bases are TGTGCCTGGAGTGTACTGGGGGAGGCTGAAGCTTTCTTT.

V and J are TRBV9 and TRBJ2-7, with 8 nucleotides matching TRBD1. Trimming at V came to 2 bases and at J to 4 bases, leaving 5 bases not matched to a gene. CDR3 length: 14 residues. Germline V gene data show CDR1 as SGDLS and CDR2 as YYNGEE. CDR3 in DNA: TGTGCCAGCAGCGTCTCCGGGACAGGATACGAGCAGTACTTC. This encodes CASSVSGTGYEQYF.

The chain is built from TRBV7-3 and TRBJ2-1, with D unresolved. The CDR3 consists of 13 residues. Germline-derived CDR1 and CDR2 are SGHTA and FQGTGA. Trimming took 5 bases from V and 5 from J, leaving 10 bases between them. The CDR3 coding sequence is TGTGCCAGCAGCACGACTGGGGACAATGAGCAGTTCTTC. Translated: CASSTTGDNEQFF.

In regard to this clone: This may arise from a read error, as a much more abundant clone is one base away. The J gene is TRBJ1-5, the V gene TRBV10-2; TRBD1 aligns across 7 bases. In germline, CDR1 is WSHSY, CDR2 SAAADI. J was trimmed by 5 bases and V by 8 bases; bases with no gene match: 9. CDR3 length equals 14 residues. The CDR3 bases are TGCGCCAGCGGTTCCGGGACAGCCTATCAGCCCCAGCATTTT. It yields the protein CASGSGTAYQPQHF.

This clone was seen once. Different DNA sequences within this sample yield the same CDR3. The chain carries TRBV5-1 and TRBJ2-1; the D gene is possibly TRBD2 (5 bases). The ends were cut back, 4 bases at V and 6 bases at J, with 11 bases in the middle. CDR1 SGHRS and CDR2 YFSETQ come from the germline V gene. This CDR3 is 13 amino acids long. In DNA, the CDR3 is TGCGCCAGCAGCCTAGGGAGTGGCAATGAGCAGTTCTTC. Translating it yields CASSLGSGNEQFF.

V and J are TRBV4-1 and TRBJ2-1; TRBD2 matches 7 bases. There are 15 residues in the CDR3. V lost 4 bases to trimming and J lost 2 bases; unmatched junction nucleotides: 5. Germline CDR1 is MGHRA and CDR2 is YSYEKL. The CDR3 reads CASSRPGLTYNEQFF. The CDR3 DNA sequence: TGCGCCAGCAGCCGACCGGGACTAACCTACAATGAGCAGTTCTTC.

J is TRBJ2-2 and V is TRBV14, with 9 bases fitting TRBD2. Germline V gives CDR1 SGHDN, CDR2 FVKESK. The trim removed 7 bases at V and 9 bases at J, leaving 9 bases unmatched. The CDR3 has 14 amino acids. This CDR3 is CASMETSGARELFF. CDR3 coding DNA: TGTGCCAGCATGGAGACTAGCGGAGCGCGGGAGCTGTTTTTT.